Given below is one T cell receptor beta chain in context. Its antigen is undetermined. A read error may produce the germline difference seen at one junction end. The source of the sample is a study of identical twins. Study-level results: Within beta out-of-frame sequences, the excess sharing observed between twins was weaker.

In germline, CDR1 is SSHAT, CDR2 FNYEAQ (reference sequence). CDR3 size: 14 residues. TCRdb redid the calling of the 5' RACE reads with MiXCR, one entry per CDR3 protein. The table records some 690,000 distinct CDR3 sequences, 21% of them present only once. The data were also submitted as part of a second study, on T cells expressing NK-cell markers.

The sample consisted of PBMCs. The chain joins TRBV7-7 to TRBJ2-7; 11 nucleotides line up with TRBD2. The source of this sequence is a woman between 18 and 29 years old in good health. The CDR3 loop reads CASSVTSGAKEQYF. The CDR3 nucleotides read TGTGCTAGCAGCGTGACTAGCGGGGCTAAGGAGCAGTACTTC.